The 8 T cell receptor beta chains listed next were all sequenced from one sample in a study of blood T cells in healthy people across ages. Primed by a sample-barcoded 5' primer and a J-beta primer mix, a second PCR proceeded for roughly 6 to 12 cycles. One entry per CDR3 protein, called by TCRdb with MiXCR from the 5' RACE reads. The table includes hundreds of thousands of distinct CDR3 sequences, around 48% detected once. The sample taken for sequencing was blood. The receptors here all came from a man aged 25 to 45 in good health.

On this clonotype itself: A clone one base away is much larger, so this may be a read error. V and J are TRBV11-2 and TRBJ2-7, with D possibly being TRBD2 (7 bases). The CDR3 spans 15 residues. Germline CDR1 is SGHAT and CDR2 is FQNNGV. CDR3 sequence (DNA): TGTGCCAGCGGCTTAGACCCGGGGGGCGTCTCCGAGCAGTACTTC. Encoded protein: CASGLDPGGVSEQYF.

The chain links TRBV6-2 or TRBV6-3 to TRBJ1-1; no firm D call. The V end lost 2 bases, the J end lost 0 bases, and 4 bases lay between the germline ends. CDR1 is MNHEY, CDR2 SVGEGT, per germline. This CDR3 region has 13 residues. The DNA for the CDR3 is TGTGCCAGCAGTTACACACTGAACACTGAAGCTTTCTTT. Translation gives CASSYTLNTEAFF.

The gene calls are TRBV6-1 and TRBJ2-7; D is possibly TRBD1 (5 bases). The CDR3 runs 13 residues. V was pared by 2 bases and J by 2 bases, with 7 bases between. The germline V gene has CDR1 MNHNS and CDR2 SASEGT. CDR3 bases: TGTGCCAGCAGTGAAAGGACAACCTACGAGCAGTACTTC. It yields the protein CASSERTTYEQYF.

The chain has TRBV4-1 and TRBJ2-5; D possibly corresponds to TRBD1 (6 bases). Trimming stripped 4 bases from V and 0 bases from J, with 12 bases between. CDR1 and CDR2 (germline): MGHRA, YSYEKL. The CDR3 extends over 15 amino acids. CDR3 region: CASSLQGNNQETQYF. For the CDR3, the DNA is TGCGCCAGCAGCCTCCAGGGGAATAACCAAGAGACCCAGTACTTC.

This chain links TRBV12-3 or TRBV12-4 with TRBJ2-1; 11 nucleotides match TRBD1. This CDR3 is built from 14 residues. With V trimmed by 5 bases and J by 9 bases, 6 bases remained unmatched. The CDR3 is CASSGQGAFREQFF. CDR3 bases: TGTGCCAGCAGTGGACAGGGGGCGTTTCGTGAGCAGTTCTTC.

The CDR3 region has the DNA TGCGCCAGTCAGCCGGGTGGGACAGGGGACAATCAGCCCCAGCATTTT. Translation: CASQPGGTGDNQPQHF. The chain is built from TRBV5-1 and TRBJ1-5; TRBD1 agrees at 10 bases. Trimming cost V 8 bases and J 3 bases; bases outside gene matches: 11. Germline V gene sequence: CDR1 SGHRS, CDR2 YFSETQ. The CDR3 is made up of 16 amino acids.

This chain uses TRBV18 with TRBJ2-7; D gene unclear. Germline CDR1 is KGHSH and CDR2 is LQKENI. Trimming removed 8 bases at V and 1 base at J, with 12 bases between. CDR3 length equals 13 residues. The CDR3 is CASAQTQSYEQYF. CDR3 coding DNA: TGTGCCAGCGCCCAGACACAGTCCTACGAGCAGTACTTC.

There are a few counts of this clonotype. The chain links TRBV15 to TRBJ2-7, with no clear D. This CDR3 is 14 amino acids long. V was trimmed by 0 bases and J by 0 bases, leaving 6 bases between them. Per germline, CDR1 LNHNV and CDR2 YYDKDF (reference sequence). CDR3 residues: CATSRDRSSYEQYF. The CDR3 DNA reads as TGTGCCACCAGCAGAGACCGGAGCTCCTACGAGCAGTACTTC.